These T cell receptor beta chains were read from a single sample in a study of T cells in Graves' hyperthyroidism and ophthalmopathy. Using its own MiXCR run on the multiplex PCR reads, TCRdb lists one record per CDR3 protein. This sample carries about 600,000 distinct CDR3 sequences, roughly 15% of them seen once, and the ten largest clones take about 12%. The material sequenced was blood. The receptor source for this set is a woman aged 45-65 years with Graves' ophthalmopathy. Both conserved end residues are part of each CDR3. The order of the fields is V gene, clone size, J gene, CDR3 protein. Some rows have no size entry. The others give once, few or many, or a class for an expanded clone.

V: TRBV6-2/TRBV6-3; size: few; J: TRBJ2-5; CDR3: CASSYSRAKPGQQETQYF
V: TRBV12-3/TRBV12-4; size: few; J: TRBJ2-4; CDR3: CASSLSLLAKNIQYF
V: TRBV15; size: many; J: TRBJ2-7; CDR3: CATSRDLGKSEQYF
V: TRBV19; size: .; J: TRBJ2-3; CDR3: CASRQADTQYF
V: TRBV19; size: few; J: TRBJ2-7; CDR3: CASSIGTGPSYEQYF
V: TRBV14; size: .; J: TRBJ2-7; CDR3: CASSQDWLAGVLEQYF
V: TRBV11-2; size: many; J: TRBJ2-7; CDR3: CASSTNYEQYF
V: TRBV28; size: many; J: TRBJ1-1; CDR3: CASSLFGTEAFF
V: TRBV6-1; size: many; J: TRBJ1-1; CDR3: CASSPNWAPRGNTEAFF
V: TRBV12-3/TRBV12-4; size: many; J: TRBJ2-5; CDR3: CASSFEGSGQETQYF
V: TRBV7-2; size: many; J: TRBJ2-1; CDR3: CASSSPATSGGSSYNEQFF
V: TRBV29-1; size: few; J: TRBJ2-1; CDR3: CSVEEGSSGVGQFF
V: TRBV19; size: few; J: TRBJ1-4; CDR3: CASSTQGLPTNEKLFF
V: TRBV4-3; size: few; J: TRBJ2-7; CDR3: CASSQEKAVTYEQYF
V: TRBV3-1; size: many; J: TRBJ1-2; CDR3: CASSRTGPNYGYTF
V: TRBV2; size: many; J: TRBJ1-6; CDR3: CASSDPGQGRGSPLHF
V: TRBV14; size: .; J: TRBJ2-7; CDR3: CASSPRDRGDEQYF
V: TRBV7-8; size: many; J: TRBJ1-1; CDR3: CASSLAVAGSPAFF
V: TRBV6-1; size: .; J: TRBJ2-3; CDR3: CASSESGGADTQYF
V: TRBV20-1; size: many; J: TRBJ1-1; CDR3: CSARVWGTGVGTEAFF
V: TRBV6-2/TRBV6-3; size: many; J: TRBJ2-1; CDR3: CASSTPWDLINNEQFF
V: TRBV7-9; size: many; J: TRBJ2-5; CDR3: CASSSLTISGSGETQYF
V: TRBV13; size: .; J: TRBJ1-1; CDR3: CASSSDRAKTEAFF
V: TRBV15; size: many; J: TRBJ1-2; CDR3: CATSRDFQGYGYTF
V: TRBV19; size: .; J: TRBJ1-2; CDR3: CASSTPRQGHNYGYTF
V: TRBV6-5; size: few; J: TRBJ1-1; CDR3: CASSYTSGTGVFLNTEAFF
V: TRBV29-1; size: many; J: TRBJ2-7; CDR3: CSVEWSSGSRYEQYF
V: TRBV27; size: .; J: TRBJ2-1; CDR3: CASTSKSGSSYNEQFF
V: TRBV11-2; size: many; J: TRBJ2-3; CDR3: CASSPAPLAGTDTQYF
V: TRBV18; size: few; J: TRBJ2-3; CDR3: CASSPIPTGDTQYF
V: TRBV15; size: few; J: TRBJ1-1; CDR3: CATSGRNTEAFF
V: TRBV7-9; size: many; J: TRBJ2-3; CDR3: CASSPTRRGRGTDTQYF
V: TRBV6-6; size: many; J: TRBJ2-1; CDR3: CASSYPQEQFF
V: TRBV5-1; size: .; J: TRBJ1-4; CDR3: CASSTRPGNFNEKLFF
V: TRBV7-8; size: many; J: TRBJ1-2; CDR3: CASSPTPPGTGSNYTF
V: TRBV5-1; size: .; J: TRBJ2-1; CDR3: CASSLVQTARDNEQFF
V: TRBV7-9; size: .; J: TRBJ2-3; CDR3: CASSLLRTSGSTDTQYF
V: TRBV28; size: many; J: TRBJ2-1; CDR3: CASSGDRFNKQFF
V: TRBV15; size: few; J: TRBJ1-2; CDR3: CATSTTDSHYGYTF
V: TRBV7-9; size: many; J: TRBJ2-1; CDR3: CASISSGNNEQFF
V: TRBV5-1; size: many; J: TRBJ2-2; CDR3: CASSPGTAGGTGELFF
V: TRBV7-9; size: many; J: TRBJ2-1; CDR3: CASSSDPGRNEQFF
V: TRBV7-9; size: .; J: TRBJ1-5; CDR3: CASSRDRSSPQHF
V: TRBV24-1; size: .; J: TRBJ2-2; CDR3: CATTAGSGDTGELFF
V: TRBV20-1; size: .; J: TRBJ2-5; CDR3: CSARGWAGDETQYF
V: TRBV27; size: few; J: TRBJ2-3; CDR3: CASSLAVYTDTQYF
V: TRBV28; size: many; J: TRBJ2-1; CDR3: CASSSTSGFSYNEQFF
V: TRBV3-1; size: many; J: TRBJ1-1; CDR3: CASSHNTEAFF
V: TRBV28; size: .; J: TRBJ1-5; CDR3: CASSFLRGANNQPQHF
V: TRBV7-3; size: few; J: TRBJ2-1; CDR3: CASSPIGLAGGPSTNEQFF
V: TRBV2; size: many; J: TRBJ1-1; CDR3: CASRQRLNTEAFF
V: TRBV7-3; size: many; J: TRBJ2-2; CDR3: CASSQENRVATGELFF
V: TRBV20-1; size: few; J: TRBJ2-2; CDR3: CSARARAWNTGELFF
V: TRBV27; size: many; J: TRBJ2-7; CDR3: CASSLPSYEQYF